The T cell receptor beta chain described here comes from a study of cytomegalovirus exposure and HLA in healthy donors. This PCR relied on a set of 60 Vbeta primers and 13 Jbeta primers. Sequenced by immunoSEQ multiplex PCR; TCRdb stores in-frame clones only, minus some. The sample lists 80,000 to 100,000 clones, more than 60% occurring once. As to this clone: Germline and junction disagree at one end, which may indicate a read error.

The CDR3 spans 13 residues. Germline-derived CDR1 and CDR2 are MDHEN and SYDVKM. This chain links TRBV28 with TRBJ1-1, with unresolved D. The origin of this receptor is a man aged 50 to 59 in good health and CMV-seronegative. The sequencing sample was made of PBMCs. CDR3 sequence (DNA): TGTGTCAGCCGCTCCGGGAGAAACACTGAAGCTTTCTTT. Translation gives CVSRSGRNTEAFF.